Following are 32 T cell receptor beta chains from one sample sequenced in a study of T cell changes during pregnancy in multiple sclerosis (dated by TCRdb to between 2018 and 2020). Libraries came from the immunoSEQ multiplex PCR assay. The immuneACCESS repertoire file appears here via TCRdb, limited to in-frame rearrangements. These files lack a portion of the clones; in checked studies, under half of the deficit traces to unresolved V genes, and the cause of the others is not known. Within this sample are some 40,000 clones, with roughly 89% of them counted one time only. Of the sample, roughly 0.55% falls within the top ten clones. Sequencing used CD4+ T cells from peripheral blood mononuclear cells, obtained in the second trimester of pregnancy. Source of these receptors: a female donor with multiple sclerosis, enrolled in a pregnancy study.

This chain uses TRBV9 with TRBJ2-7; TRBD1 matches at 9 bases. J was trimmed by 0 bases and V by 4 bases; bases with no gene match: 8. The CDR3 totals 16 residues. The V gene's germline CDR1 is SGDLS and CDR2 YYNGEE. The DNA of the CDR3 is TGTGCCAGCAGCCTGCTATGGGACAGGGACTCCTACGAGCAGTACTTC. This codes for CASSLLWDRDSYEQYF.

J is TRBJ2-7 and V is TRBV29-1; D is undetermined. This CDR3 comprises 13 residues. Germline V gene lookup returns CDR1 SQVTM and CDR2 ANQGSEA. The germline V and J ends were trimmed by 4 bases and 2 bases, with 12 bases remaining between them. The CDR3 DNA reads as TGCAGCGTTGGGGTGACGCAGGCCTACGAGCAGTACTTC. It encodes CSVGVTQAYEQYF.

The chain carries TRBV2 and TRBJ1-5; D is possibly TRBD1 (5 bases). The CDR3 length is 14 residues. CDR1 is SNHLY, CDR2 FYNNEI, per germline. Between the trimmed V and J ends, which lost 5 bases and 3 bases, there was a span of 11 bases. The CDR3 reads CASSPDSINQPQHF. CDR3 sequence (DNA): TGTGCCAGCAGTCCAGACAGTATCAATCAGCCCCAGCATTTT.

The rearrangement uses TRBV7-6 and TRBJ2-5; D possibly corresponds to TRBD2 (7 bases). Germline V CDR1 and CDR2: SGHVS, FNYEAQ. CDR3 length: 14 residues. The germline V and J ends were trimmed by 1 base and 7 bases, with 13 bases remaining between them. The CDR3 DNA follows: TGTGCCAGCAGCTTAGAGGGGGAGGGGTGGACCCAGTACTTC. Translation: CASSLEGEGWTQYF.

The chain couples TRBV19 to TRBJ1-5, with 7 bases fitting TRBD1. J lost 6 bases, V lost 1 base, and 9 bases had no gene match. There are 16 residues in the CDR3. Germline loops: CDR1 LNHDA, CDR2 SQIVND (reference sequence). CDR3 DNA: TGTGCCAGTAGTATAGTGCAGGGGGTCACGAGTCAGCCCCAGCATTTT. Protein product: CASSIVQGVTSQPQHF.

This clone was counted a single time. The V call is TRBV7-2, the J call TRBJ1-1; the match to TRBD1 covers 7 bases. CDR1 and CDR2 (germline): SGHTA, FQGNSA. The CDR3 runs to 15 residues. Unmatched junction bases numbered 5, after V lost 2 bases and J lost 2 bases. For the CDR3, the DNA is TGTGCCAGCAGCTTACAAGGACAGGTAAACACTGAAGCTTTCTTT. Protein: CASSLQGQVNTEAFF.

The gene calls are TRBV29-1 and TRBJ2-7; no clear D. The V and J ends lost 4 bases and 3 bases respectively, with 7 bases between them. Germline V lookup: CDR1 SQVTM, CDR2 ANQGSEA. This CDR3 spans 11 amino acids. The CDR3, as DNA: TGCAGCGTTGCCCTAGGCTACGAGCAGTACTTC. Protein: CSVALGYEQYF.

The chain has TRBV28 and TRBJ1-2; D is perhaps TRBD1 (5 bases). Germline V gene data show CDR1 as MDHEN and CDR2 as SYDVKM. CDR3 length: 14 residues. Trimming stripped 1 base from V and 8 bases from J, with 14 bases between. CDR3 sequence: CASSLFWDGRGYTF. Here the CDR3 DNA reads TGTGCCAGCAGTTTATTCTGGGACGGGAGGGGCTACACCTTC.

The chain couples TRBV28 to TRBJ1-2; D call uncertain. The CDR3 totals 13 residues. Germline CDR1 and CDR2: MDHEN and SYDVKM. V was shortened by 4 bases and J by 8 bases, with 14 bases between the two germline ends. The CDR3 protein is CASSSPALGGYTF. DNA of the CDR3: TGTGCCAGCAGTTCCCCAGCCTTGGGCGGCTACACCTTC.

V and J are TRBV7-3 and TRBJ2-6; 10 bases align to TRBD1. Germline V gives CDR1 SGHTA, CDR2 FQGTGA. V lost 5 bases to trimming and J lost 0 bases; unmatched junction nucleotides: 10. The CDR3 spans 19 residues. CDR3 residues: CASSPHRGQGSSGANVLTF. CDR3 bases: TGTGCCAGCAGCCCGCATAGGGGACAGGGGAGCTCTGGGGCCAACGTCCTGACTTTC. The whole variable domain, remainder taken from reference TRBV7-3 and TRBJ2-6, is GAGVSQTPSNKVTEKGKYVELRCDPISGHTALYWYRQSLGQGPEFLIYFQGTGAADDSGLPNDRFFAVRPEGSVSTLKIQRTERGDSAVYLCASSPHRGQGSSGANVLTFGAGSRLTVL.

V and J are TRBV18 and TRBJ2-7; 7 bases fit TRBD1. CDR1 KGHSH and CDR2 LQKENI come from the germline V gene. The junction had 2 bases not matched to a gene; V was cut back by 3 bases and J by 3 bases. There are 13 residues in the CDR3. CDR3 DNA: TGTGCCAGCTCACCCCCAGGGGGCTACGAGCAGTACTTC. Residues: CASSPPGGYEQYF.

The chain couples TRBV25-1 to TRBJ2-2; D is uncertain. Germline CDR1 reads MGHDK; CDR2 reads SYGVNS. V was shortened by 1 base and J by 5 bases, with 8 bases between the two germline ends. This CDR3 has 14 residues. The CDR3 sequence is CASSELQQTGELFF. CDR3 bases: TGTGCCAGCAGTGAATTACAGCAGACCGGGGAGCTGTTTTTT.

This chain uses TRBV6-5 with TRBJ1-2; 7 bases are shared with TRBD1. Trimming at V came to 6 bases and at J to 14 bases, leaving 15 bases not matched to a gene. Germline V CDR1 and CDR2: MNHEY, SVGAGI. This CDR3 is 13 amino acids long. Written as DNA, the CDR3 is TGTGCCAGCAGGCCGATTTCACAGGGGTCGTATACCTTC. Translation gives CASRPISQGSYTF.

CDR3 amino acids: CASSGGIHSTNEKLFF. The CDR3 coding sequence is TGCGCCAGCAGCGGCGGGATCCATTCAACTAATGAAAAACTGTTTTTT. The chain employs TRBV5-1 and TRBJ1-4; D is undetermined. V was trimmed by 4 bases and J by 0 bases, leaving 13 bases between them. Germline V gene data show CDR1 as SGHRS and CDR2 as YFSETQ. The length of the CDR3 is 16 residues.

This clone was recorded a few times. The rearrangement uses TRBV28 and TRBJ1-5; 7 nucleotides agree with TRBD1. Germline V lookup: CDR1 MDHEN, CDR2 SYDVKM. This CDR3 is 13 amino acids long. The V segment lost 11 bases and the J segment 7 bases; nucleotides outside the gene matches: 11. The CDR3 nucleotides are TGTGCCGCCAAAGACAGGGTGGGACAGCCCCAGCATTTT. This codes for CAAKDRVGQPQHF.

This clone was seen a single time. The CDR3 here is CASSFFLAGDGQETQYF. The CDR3 nucleotides are TGTGCCAGCAGCTTTTTTCTAGCGGGAGACGGTCAAGAGACCCAGTACTTC. The chain employs TRBV7-6 and TRBJ2-5, with 10 bases identical to TRBD2. The CDR3 spans 17 residues. J gave up 2 bases and V 3 bases, and 9 bases lay outside the gene matches. Germline CDR1 SGHVS, CDR2 FNYEAQ.

This chain connects TRBV5-1 to TRBJ2-1; 9 positions match TRBD2. J lost 6 bases, V lost 0 bases, and 7 bases had no gene match. CDR3 length: 16 amino acids. The V gene's germline CDR1 is SGHRS and CDR2 YFSETQ. Written as DNA, the CDR3 is TGCGCCAGCAGCTTGGCCTCGGCGGGAGGGTTCAATGAGCAGTTCTTC. The encoded protein is CASSLASAGGFNEQFF.

V and J are TRBV16 and TRBJ2-2, with unresolved D. Trimming removed 0 bases at V and 0 bases at J, with 5 bases between. CDR3 length equals 15 residues. Germline CDR1 and CDR2: KGHSY and FQNENV. CDR3 DNA sequence: TGTGCCAGCAGCCAATCTCAATCGAACACCGGGGAGCTGTTTTTT. Translated, it gives CASSQSQSNTGELFF.

This clone showed up just a few times. The chain carries TRBV12-5 and TRBJ1-1; the D gene is possibly TRBD1 (5 bases). CDR3 length: 13 amino acids. Germline assignment: CDR1 LGHNT and CDR2 FRNRAP. The V end lost 6 bases, the J end lost 4 bases, and 12 bases lay between the germline ends. The CDR3 region is CASGRDSRTEAFF. The CDR3 DNA is TGTGCTAGTGGCCGGGACTCCCGCACTGAAGCTTTCTTT.

This chain joins TRBV5-1 and TRBJ2-7, with TRBD1 matching 10 bases. Trimming removed 4 bases from V and 7 bases from J; junction bases left unmatched: 8. Germline loops: CDR1 SGHRS, CDR2 YFSETQ. The CDR3 is 14 residues long. The CDR3 coding sequence is TGCGCCAGCAGCGCAGGACAGGGGGAGAAGGAGCAGTACTTC. This sequence encodes CASSAGQGEKEQYF.

This clone was recorded once. The chain employs TRBV2 and TRBJ2-5; D possibly corresponds to TRBD2 (6 bases). Germline V gene lookup returns CDR1 SNHLY and CDR2 FYNNEI. The CDR3 covers 17 residues. The germline V and J ends were trimmed by 0 bases and 0 bases, with 14 bases remaining between them. CDR3 DNA: TGTGCCAGCAGTGAAGCGGATCCGGGACTCTACCAAGAGACCCAGTACTTC. Translating it yields CASSEADPGLYQETQYF.

The chain is built from TRBV28 and TRBJ2-2, with 8 bases that match TRBD2. Germline V gene sequence: CDR1 MDHEN, CDR2 SYDVKM. The length of the CDR3 is 16 residues. The V and J ends lost 2 bases and 7 bases, in that order; junction bases with no gene match: 9. The CDR3 DNA follows: TGTGCCAGCAGTTTACCCAGCGGGAGAAAAGACGGGGAGCTGTTTTTT. Translation gives CASSLPSGRKDGELFF.

CDR3 bases: TGCGCCAGCAGCTCCGCGACTAGCGGGAGGGCGTTCAATGAGCAGTTCTTC. Translation gives CASSSATSGRAFNEQFF. The V and J genes are TRBV5-1 and TRBJ2-1; TRBD2 matches 14 bases. The V gene end was trimmed by 3 bases and the J gene end by 6 bases; junction bases not matched to a gene: 8. Germline V CDR1 and CDR2: SGHRS, YFSETQ. This CDR3 spans 17 amino acids.

This chain connects TRBV28 to TRBJ1-3; D is possibly TRBD1 (6 bases). CDR3 size: 14 residues. The germline gives CDR1 MDHEN, CDR2 SYDVKM. The V end was cut by 5 bases, the J end by 2 bases, with 10 bases between. The DNA for the CDR3 is TGTGCCAGCAGTCCTAGGACAGCTGGAAACACCATATATTTT. Its protein is CASSPRTAGNTIYF. The full variable domain, completed using reference TRBV28 and TRBJ1-3, is DVKVTQSSRYLVKRTGEKVFLECVQDMDHENMFWYRQDPGLGLRLIYFSYDVKMKEKGDIPEGYSVSREKKERFSLILESASTNQTSMYLCASSPRTAGNTIYFGEGSWLTVV.

The chain uses TRBV6-6 and TRBJ2-7; D may be TRBD2 (6 bases). This CDR3 is 14 amino acids long. V was pared by 8 bases and J by 0 bases, with 14 bases between. Germline CDR1 reads MNHNY; CDR2 reads SVGAGI (reference sequence). CDR3 protein: CASHKGTASYEQYF. The DNA for the CDR3 is TGTGCCAGCCACAAGGGGACTGCCTCCTACGAGCAGTACTTC.

Written as DNA, the CDR3 is TGTGCCACCAGCAGATCAAGACTAGCGGGTTCCTACAATGAGCAGTTCTTC. Translating it yields CATSRSRLAGSYNEQFF. The rearrangement uses TRBV15 and TRBJ2-1; 10 nucleotides align to TRBD2. From germline, CDR1 is LNHNV and CDR2 YYDKDF (reference sequence). After removal of 2 bases from V and 1 base from J, the junction contained 5 bases not matched to a gene. The CDR3 totals 17 residues.

The V and J genes are TRBV11-2 and TRBJ2-1; TRBD2 agrees at 11 bases. CDR1 is SGHAT and CDR2 is FQNNGV in the germline V gene. V trimming: 1 base; J trimming: 7 bases; junction bases outside the gene matches: 6. The CDR3 length is 16 residues. The DNA for the CDR3 is TGTGCCAGCAGCTTAGGGTCTAGCGGGAGGAGGAATGAGCAGTTCTTC. Protein: CASSLGSSGRRNEQFF. The full variable domain, in which reference TRBV11-2 and TRBJ2-1 provide the parts outside the CDR3, is EAGVAQSPRYKIIEKRQSVAFWCNPISGHATLYWYQQILGQGPKLLIQFQNNGVVDDSQLPKDRFSAERLKGVDSTLKIQPAKLEDSAVYLCASSLGSSGRRNEQFFGPGTRLTVL.

The chain couples TRBV10-3 to TRBJ1-1, with TRBD1 identical over 7 bases. Losses at the gene ends were 4 bases for V and 4 bases for J; bases not matched to a gene: 6. This CDR3 region has 14 residues. The germline V gene encodes CDR1 ENHRY and CDR2 SYGVKD. CDR3 DNA: TGTGCCATCAGTGCACAGGGGCTGGGCACTGAAGCTTTCTTT. Protein: CAISAQGLGTEAFF.

This chain joins TRBV28 and TRBJ2-7; D call uncertain. In germline, CDR1 is MDHEN, CDR2 SYDVKM. V shed 5 bases and J shed 3 bases, with 14 bases lying between them. There are 14 residues in the CDR3. This chain's CDR3 is CASSPQVISYEQYF. Here the CDR3 DNA reads TGTGCCAGCAGTCCCCAGGTTATCAGCTACGAGCAGTACTTC.

This clone showed up just once. The rearrangement joins TRBV28 to TRBJ1-5; 9 positions agree with TRBD1. Trimming at V came to 4 bases and at J to 6 bases, leaving 4 bases not matched to a gene. CDR1 MDHEN and CDR2 SYDVKM come from the germline V gene. The CDR3 spans 14 residues. The CDR3 spells CASSSTGGRQPQHF. The CDR3 DNA follows: TGTGCCAGCAGTTCAACAGGGGGCCGTCAGCCCCAGCATTTT.

The V call is TRBV29-1, the J call TRBJ1-1; D remains unclear. The germline CDR1 and CDR2 sequences are SQVTM and ANQGSEA. The CDR3 has 13 amino acids. V lost 4 bases to trimming and J lost 0 bases, with 9 bases between them. This chain's CDR3 is CSVGEFMNTEAFF. The CDR3 DNA follows: TGCAGCGTTGGGGAGTTCATGAACACTGAAGCTTTCTTT. Variable domain in full (rest from reference TRBV29-1 and TRBJ1-1): SAVISQKPSRDICQRGTSLTIQCQVDSQVTMMFWYRQQPGQSLTLIATANQGSEATYESGFVIDKFPISRPNLTFSTLTVSNMSPEDSSIYLCSVGEFMNTEAFFGQGTRLTVV.

The rearrangement joins TRBV5-4 to TRBJ2-3, with 15 nucleotides matching TRBD2. Trimming at V came to 3 bases and at J to 7 bases, leaving 6 bases not matched to a gene. The CDR3 runs to 16 residues. Germline values: CDR1 SGHNT, CDR2 YYREEE (reference sequence). The CDR3 region is CASSSGLAGGPNTQYF. As DNA, the CDR3 is TGTGCCAGCAGCTCTGGACTAGCGGGAGGGCCGAATACGCAGTATTTT.